This TCR beta chain was retrieved from a study of naive and memory T cell subsets (dated by TCRdb to the late 2010s). For the wider study: The study applied an open-source, UMI-based TCR alpha and beta sequencing pipeline to sorted naive and memory peripheral blood T cell subsets. The functional CMV T cell responses agreed completely with IgG serology results. RNA was DNase-treated and reverse transcribed with TCR constant-region primers, mostly using SuperScript III.

Findings and caveats that apply to the study as a whole: A power law was followed by TCR abundance, with an exponent that differed between naive and memory subsets but was consistent across the three individuals. The repertoire findings for the naive and memory subsets could not be validated against a ground truth because none was available. Following error correction, more than 95% of naive TCR sequences occurred only once, which made naive abundance distributions much steeper than those of memory subsets. A few larger clonotypes were found in naive repertoires, especially CD8, and these larger clonotypes were possibly memory cells re-expressing CD45RA. Clonotypes were defined as single alpha or beta chain sequences, not paired alpha/beta receptors. RNA-based TCR counts may be affected by expression changes linked to T cell activation and differentiation. In both CD4 and CD8 cells, the Gini index increased while Shannon and inverse Simpson diversity decreased from naive through CM, EM and EMRA.

The library was obtained by UMI-ligation and nested PCR. An equimolar mix of two oligonucleotides covering both TRBC1 and TRBC2 was used as the beta constant-region primer. The ligated cDNA went through four rounds of PCR with nested alpha and beta constant-region primers together with the SP2 primer. A single-stranded oligonucleotide carrying the SP2 primer and a 12-nucleotide UMI was ligated to the 3' end of the cDNA by T4 RNA ligase 1. The ligation reaction was incubated at 16°C for roughly 18-25 hours. PCR2 was typically performed as a SYBR Green qPCR and was stopped at a predetermined threshold so that over-amplification was prevented. All purifications after the first were performed with Agencourt AMPure XP magnetic beads. Library amounts were measured by Qubit and library quality was assessed on a TapeStation, where the main peak was expected at around 650 bp. Pooled libraries were sequenced on an Illumina MiSeq with v2 2x251 paired-end kits, typically giving about 0.95-2.2 million reads per sample. Libraries were pooled at 4 nM per sample, and about 4.5-7% PhiX was added to improve cluster recognition. As for the authors' bioinformatics: FASTQ reads processed by Demultiplexor were assigned V and J genes by Decombinator through tag matching that tolerated a single base-pair mismatch. By using UMIs, Collapsinator corrected both sequencing errors and the frequency errors caused by PCR heterogeneity. TCRs were translated and CDR3s were extracted from the conserved cysteine to the FGXG phenylalanine by CDR3Translator, with non-productive sequences being flagged. Gini, Shannon entropy and inverse Simpson indices were calculated on repertoires subsampled to equal numbers of UMI-defined TCRs. Within the linear range, a power law was fitted to clonotype abundance distributions using maximum likelihood. Similar UMI counts, unique TCR numbers and clonal distributions were obtained with the pipeline and with MIGEC on one naive CD8 sample. One analysis removed from the naive repertoire any naive TCRs that were also found in any memory subset from the same donor. A set of approximately 7,300 CMV-associated CDR3 sequences, compiled from VDJdb and a published dataset, was used to search the repertoires. TCRdb applied fastp at Q25 and MiXCR to the public reads, then kept only in-frame beta chains. Identical CDR3 protein sequences are pooled into one entry, listed with their most common genes and DNA. What appears here as the V and J calls and clone size reflects TCRdb's work, not the paper's. The sample includes tens of thousands of distinct CDR3 sequences, with about 11% observed a single time. The ten most abundant clones make up approximately 0.14% of the sample.

Separate amplification of TCR alpha and beta chain libraries was performed from the second PCR step onward. To determine each donor's CMV status, fresh PBMCs were stimulated overnight with CMV viral lysate, and IFNgamma production from CD4+ T cells was then assessed. CD4 T cells were positively selected using Miltenyi beads, after which CD8 T cells were positively selected from the CD4-negative fraction. After staining for CD3, CD4, CD8, CD45RA, CD27 and a live/dead dye, cells were sorted on a BD Aria II into four subsets based on CD45RA and CD27. A few healthy volunteers provided blood, and each donor's sample was split into CD4 and CD8 T cells and then further divided into four differentiation subsets. Around 120 ml of peripheral blood was drawn per donor, and PBMC were isolated by Ficoll-Paque PLUS density-gradient centrifugation. Sorted cells were lysed in RLT buffer, after which RNA was extracted using a Qiagen RNeasy kit and stored at -80 degrees C.

This clonotype was found a few times. There is no known antigen for this receptor. No much larger clonotype is one base removed from it; base qualities were not supplied. The CDR3 sequence holds 14 residues, the cysteine and phenylalanine included. The kept DNA is CDR3 alone, 42 bases in frame from the first base. The germline ends are 9 bases apart after V is trimmed by 0 bases and J by 4 bases. The germline V gene provides CDR1 SGHRS and CDR2 YFSETQ. The sequencing input was naive CD4+ T cells from blood. The cell subset or site label for this specimen denotes: naive T cells, CD45RA high CD27+. The sequence came from a human donor in good health. The receptor chain draws on TRBV5-1 and TRBJ2-3, with no reliable assignment of the D segment. This receptor has the CDR3 CASSLVVTPDTQYF. The sequenced DNA is TGCGCCAGCAGCTTGGTGGTCACCCCAGATACGCAGTATTTT.